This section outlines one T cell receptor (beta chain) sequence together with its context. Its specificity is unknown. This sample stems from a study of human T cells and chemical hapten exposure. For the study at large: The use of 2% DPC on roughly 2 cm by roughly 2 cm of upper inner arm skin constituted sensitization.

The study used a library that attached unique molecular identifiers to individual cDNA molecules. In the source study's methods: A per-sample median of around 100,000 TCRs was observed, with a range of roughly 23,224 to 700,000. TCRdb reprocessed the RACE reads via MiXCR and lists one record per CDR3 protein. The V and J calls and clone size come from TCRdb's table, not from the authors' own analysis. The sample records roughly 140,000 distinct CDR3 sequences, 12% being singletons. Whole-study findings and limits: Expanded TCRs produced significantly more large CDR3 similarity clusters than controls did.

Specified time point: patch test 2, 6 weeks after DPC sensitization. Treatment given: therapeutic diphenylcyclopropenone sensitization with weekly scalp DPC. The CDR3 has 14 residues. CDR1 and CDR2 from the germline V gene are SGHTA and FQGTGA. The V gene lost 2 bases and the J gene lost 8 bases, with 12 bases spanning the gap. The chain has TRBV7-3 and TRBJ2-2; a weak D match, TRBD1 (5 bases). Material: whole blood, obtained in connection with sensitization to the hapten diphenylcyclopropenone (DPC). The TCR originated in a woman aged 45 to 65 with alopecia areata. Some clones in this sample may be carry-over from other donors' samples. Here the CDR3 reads CASSLSPGIGELFF. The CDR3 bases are TGTGCCAGCAGCTTATCTCCAGGGATTGGGGAGCTGTTTTTT. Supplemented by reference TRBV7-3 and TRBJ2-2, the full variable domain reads GAGVSQTPSNKVTEKGKYVELRCDPISGHTALYWYRQSLGQGPEFLIYFQGTGAADDSGLPNDRFFAVRPEGSVSTLKIQRTERGDSAVYLCASSLSPGIGELFFGEGSRLTVL.